The next 10 T cell receptor beta chains were all read from a single sample in a study of identical twins. TCRdb re-called the 5' RACE reads with MiXCR, one entry per CDR3 protein. This table holds 1.5 million to 2 million distinct CDR3 sequences, under 35% found once. The sample consisted of cord blood. These receptors were collected from a newborn girl in good health.

The rearrangement links TRBV20-1 to TRBJ2-3; D could derive from TRBD1 or TRBD2 (5 bases each). The V and J ends lost 2 bases and 11 bases respectively, with 17 bases between them. Germline-derived CDR1 and CDR2 are DFQATT and SNEGSKA (reference sequence). CDR3 length equals 13 residues. CDR3 coding DNA: TGCAGTGCTAGAATTCCGGGACCTACTCTGCAGTATTTT. Protein sequence: CSARIPGPTLQYF.

V is TRBV5-1 and J is TRBJ1-5; no firm D call. V was pared by 0 bases and J by 4 bases, with 11 bases between. The CDR3 has 15 residues. Germline V lookup: CDR1 SGHRS, CDR2 YFSETQ. CDR3 loop: CASSLGQSGNQPQHF. CDR3 sequence (DNA): TGCGCCAGCAGCTTGGGGCAAAGTGGAAATCAGCCCCAGCATTTT.

This clonotype was observed a few times. The chain has TRBV20-1 and TRBJ2-1; D might be TRBD2 (5 bases). The CDR3 covers 15 residues. Trimming cost V 0 bases and J 5 bases, with 14 bases left between them. Germline values: CDR1 DFQATT, CDR2 SNEGSKA (reference sequence). The CDR3 nucleotides read TGCAGTGCTAGAGATGTCGTCACTAGGGACAATGAGCAGTTCTTC. It codes for CSARDVVTRDNEQFF.

In regard to this clonotype: A junction boundary mismatches the germline segment, possibly from a read error. The chain joins TRBV10-3 to TRBJ2-1, with unresolved D. The CDR3 is made up of 15 amino acids. The germline V gene encodes CDR1 ENHRY and CDR2 SYGVKD. The CDR3 region is CAISEPAKPSHEQFF. Here the CDR3 DNA reads TGCGCCATCAGTGAGCCTGCCAAGCCCAGCCATGAGCAGTTCTTC.

The sample holds a few counts of this clonotype. The rearrangement links TRBV7-6 to TRBJ2-7; 9 nucleotides match TRBD1. This CDR3 region has 15 residues. Germline loops: CDR1 SGHVS, CDR2 FNYEAQ. Trimming removed 2 bases from V and 3 bases from J; junction bases left unmatched: 5. The CDR3 loop is CASSLNRGRFYEQYF. The CDR3 DNA reads TGTGCCAGCAGCTTAAACAGGGGGCGATTCTACGAGCAGTACTTC.

This clonotype came up a few times. The chain recombines TRBV5-1 with TRBJ2-1; the match to TRBD1 covers 9 bases. J gave up 4 bases and V 3 bases, and 5 bases lay outside the gene matches. The germline V gene has CDR1 SGHRS and CDR2 YFSETQ. The CDR3 sequence is 15 residues long. For the CDR3, the DNA is TGCGCCAGCAGCTCCGGACAGGGGCGTTACAATGAGCAGTTCTTC. Its translation: CASSSGQGRYNEQFF.

About this clonotype itself: Sequence at one end of the junction differs from germline and may be a read error. The chain couples TRBV27 to TRBJ2-4; D perhaps matches TRBD2 (6 bases). The DNA end is more similar to TRBJ2-5, so the J call may be wrong. This CDR3 region has 14 residues. The germline CDR1 and CDR2 sequences are MNHEY and SMNVEV (reference sequence). CDR3 sequence (DNA): TGTGTCAGCAGTTTTGGAGGGAGCGCGGAGACCCAGTACTTC. Translated: CVSSFGGSAETQYF.

This clonotype was seen only a few times. This rearrangement joins TRBV20-1 to TRBJ1-1, with D unclear. V was shortened by 7 bases and J by 1 base, with 10 bases between the two germline ends. This CDR3 spans 12 amino acids. Germline V gives CDR1 DFQATT, CDR2 SNEGSKA (reference sequence). CDR3 nucleotide sequence: TGCAGTGGGTCGACACCGAACACTGAAGCTTTCTTT. This sequence encodes CSGSTPNTEAFF.

The chain uses TRBV3-1 and TRBJ1-6, with D hard to call. With 4 bases removed from V and 7 bases from J, the gap between germline ends came to 17 bases. The germline V gene has CDR1 LGHDT and CDR2 YNNKEL (reference sequence). This CDR3 is built from 16 residues. The chain's CDR3 is CASSPPSGPGNSPLHF. CDR3 nucleotide sequence: TGTGCCAGCAGCCCCCCTTCCGGTCCCGGGAATTCACCCCTCCACTTT.

This clonotype has only a few counts. This rearrangement joins TRBV20-1 to TRBJ2-7; 9 bases fit TRBD2. The end of the DNA is better explained by TRBJ2-4, so the J call may be wrong. CDR1 and CDR2 from the germline V gene are DFQATT and SNEGSKA (reference sequence). This CDR3 comprises 16 residues. CDR3 loop: CSGISGSSGAGNIQYF. The CDR3 DNA sequence: TGCAGTGGGATTAGCGGGAGTTCTGGGGCTGGAAACATTCAGTACTTC.